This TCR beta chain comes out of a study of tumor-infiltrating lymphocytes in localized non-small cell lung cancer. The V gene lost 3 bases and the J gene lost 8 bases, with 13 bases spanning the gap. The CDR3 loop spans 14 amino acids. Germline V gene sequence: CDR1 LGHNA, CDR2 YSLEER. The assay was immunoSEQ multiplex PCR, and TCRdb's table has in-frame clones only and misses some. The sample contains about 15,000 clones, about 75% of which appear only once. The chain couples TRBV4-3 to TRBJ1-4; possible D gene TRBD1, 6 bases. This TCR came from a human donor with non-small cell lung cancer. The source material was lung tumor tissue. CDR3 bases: TGCGCCAGCAGCCATGCAGGGGCAGGGGAAAAACTGTTTTTT. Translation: CASSHAGAGEKLFF.